This TCR beta chain comes out of a study of shared clonotypes between healthy human individuals. The CDR3 totals 13 residues. Looked up from germline, CDR1 is SGHVS and CDR2 is FQNEAQ. With 10 bases removed from V and 5 bases from J, the gap between germline ends came to 14 bases. Profiling relied on immunoSEQ multiplex PCR, and the TCRdb table lists in-frame clones only, not all of them. Of millions of clones in the sample, 90% to 95% were seen once. The chain has TRBV7-8 and TRBJ2-2; possible D gene TRBD2, 6 bases. Material: naive CD4+ T cells from PBMCs. This sample's subset: CD45RA+ positively selected. The clonotype was recovered from a man aged 18 to 29 in good health. Some clones in this sample may be carry-over from other donors' samples. CDR3 region: CATQRAATGELFF. CDR3 coding DNA: TGTGCCACCCAGCGGGCCGCGACCGGGGAGCTGTTTTTT.